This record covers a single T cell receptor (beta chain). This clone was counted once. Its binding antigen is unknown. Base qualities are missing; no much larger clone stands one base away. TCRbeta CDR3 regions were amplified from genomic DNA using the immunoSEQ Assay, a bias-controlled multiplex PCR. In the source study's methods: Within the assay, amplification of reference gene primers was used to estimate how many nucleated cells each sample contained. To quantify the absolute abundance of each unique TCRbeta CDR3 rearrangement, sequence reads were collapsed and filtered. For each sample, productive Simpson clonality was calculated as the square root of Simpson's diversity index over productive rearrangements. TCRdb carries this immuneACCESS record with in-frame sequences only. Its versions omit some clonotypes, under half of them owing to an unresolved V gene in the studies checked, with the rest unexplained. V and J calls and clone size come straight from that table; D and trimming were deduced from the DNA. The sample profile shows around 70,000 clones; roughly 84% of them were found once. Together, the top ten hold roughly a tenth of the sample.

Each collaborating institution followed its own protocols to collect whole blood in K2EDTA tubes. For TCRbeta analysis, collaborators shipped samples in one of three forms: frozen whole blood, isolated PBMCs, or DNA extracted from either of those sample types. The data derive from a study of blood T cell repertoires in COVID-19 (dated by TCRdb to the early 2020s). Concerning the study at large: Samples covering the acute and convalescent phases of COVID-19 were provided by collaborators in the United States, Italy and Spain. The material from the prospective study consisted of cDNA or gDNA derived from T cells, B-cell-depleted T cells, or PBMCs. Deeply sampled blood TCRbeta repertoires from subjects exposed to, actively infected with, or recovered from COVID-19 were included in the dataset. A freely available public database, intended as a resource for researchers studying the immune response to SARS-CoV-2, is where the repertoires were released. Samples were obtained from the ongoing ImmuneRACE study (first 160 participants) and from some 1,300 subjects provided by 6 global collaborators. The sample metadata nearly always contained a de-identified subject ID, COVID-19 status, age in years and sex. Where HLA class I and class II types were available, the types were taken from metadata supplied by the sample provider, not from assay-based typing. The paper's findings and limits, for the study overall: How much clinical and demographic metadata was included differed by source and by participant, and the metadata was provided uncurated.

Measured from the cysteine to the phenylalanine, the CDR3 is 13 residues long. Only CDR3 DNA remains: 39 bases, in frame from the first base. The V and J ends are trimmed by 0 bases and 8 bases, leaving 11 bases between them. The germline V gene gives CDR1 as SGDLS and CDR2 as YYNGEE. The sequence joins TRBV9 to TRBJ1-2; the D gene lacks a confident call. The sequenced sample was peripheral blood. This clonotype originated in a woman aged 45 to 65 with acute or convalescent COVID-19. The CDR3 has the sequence CASSVVGGIGYTF. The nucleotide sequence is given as TGTGCCAGCAGCGTAGTAGGAGGGATCGGCTACACCTTC.